This T cell receptor (beta chain) was sequenced during a study of graft-versus-host responses after intestinal transplantation. Overall study: The whole recipient group had anti-thymocyte globulin induction followed by tacrolimus and steroids for roughly three years. Study-wide results and limits: GvH clones turned up in recipient marrow; some had shown up first in ileum or blood. In patients with graft-donor T cell macrochimerism, allograft graft-versus-host to host-versus-graft clonal ratios were high.

With 3 bases removed from V and 5 bases from J, the gap between germline ends came to 16 bases. The CDR3 length is 15 residues. CDR1 is SEHNR, CDR2 FQNEAQ, per germline (reference sequence). In regard to this clone: Antigen: not known.

Produced via immunoSEQ multiplex PCR; TCRdb's table is partial and in-frame only. The sample shows 4,500 to 6,000 clones, more than 65% of them seen only once. This TCR was recovered from a human patient who received an intestinal transplant, so some T cells may come from the graft donor. J is TRBJ2-5 and V is TRBV7-9; D remains ambiguous. The specimen was PBMCs, collected 300 to 330 days after intestinal transplant. The CDR3 spells CASSLGDPPEETQYF. CDR3 DNA: TGTGCCAGCAGCTTGGGTGACCCCCCGGAGGAGACCCAGTACTTC.